This T cell receptor (beta chain) is drawn from a study of blood T cell repertoires in COVID-19. This table comes from immunoSEQ multiplex PCR, and its TCRdb copy is limited to in-frame clones, with some not included. The repertoire holds 150,000 to 200,000 clones, with approximately 80% as singletons. The CDR3 loop spans 15 amino acids. After removal of 6 bases from V and 4 bases from J, the junction contained 11 bases not matched to a gene. Germline CDR1 reads LNHDA; CDR2 reads SQIVND (reference sequence). Recruits, aged roughly 18 to 100 years, lived in about two dozen US areas. The specimen sequenced was PBMCs or T cells enriched from blood (not recorded which). This TCR came from a middle-aged man who had recovered from COVID-19. This chain uses TRBV19 with TRBJ1-2; 7 nucleotides line up with TRBD1. DNA for the CDR3: TGTGCCAGTAGCACTACAAGCGACAGGGCCTATGGCTACACCTTC. Its translation is CASSTTSDRAYGYTF.